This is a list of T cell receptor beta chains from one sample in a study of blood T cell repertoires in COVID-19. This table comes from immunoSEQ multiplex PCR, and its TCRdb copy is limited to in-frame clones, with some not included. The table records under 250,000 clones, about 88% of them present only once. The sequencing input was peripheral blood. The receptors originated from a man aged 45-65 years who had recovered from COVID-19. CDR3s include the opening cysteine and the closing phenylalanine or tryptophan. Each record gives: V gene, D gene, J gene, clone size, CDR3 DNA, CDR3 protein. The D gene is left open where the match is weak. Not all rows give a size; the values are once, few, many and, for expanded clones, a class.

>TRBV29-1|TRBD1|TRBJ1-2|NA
TGCAGCGGCAAGGGGGCGCTTGATGGCTACACCTTC
CSGKGALDGYTF
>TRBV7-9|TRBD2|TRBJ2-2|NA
TGTGCCAGCAACGGCCGCGGGAGTGATGGGACCGGGGAGCTGTTTTTT
CASNGRGSDGTGELFF
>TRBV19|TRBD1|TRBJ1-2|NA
TGTGCCAGTACCGGGACAGGGGGCGTCTATGGCTACACCTTC
CASTGTGGVYGYTF
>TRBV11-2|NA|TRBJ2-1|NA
TGTGCCAGTGCCGGGAGTCTTGTCCATGAGCAGTTCTTC
CASAGSLVHEQFF
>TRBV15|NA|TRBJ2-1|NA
TGTGCCACCAGCAGAGGGAGTGGCAATGAGCAGTTCTTC
CATSRGSGNEQFF
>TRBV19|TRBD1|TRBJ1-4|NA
TGTGCCAGTAGGGCACAGGGGGCGACTAATGAAAAACTGTTTTTT
CASRAQGATNEKLFF
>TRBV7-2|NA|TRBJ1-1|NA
TGTGCCAGCAGCTTCATACCCCGACACCCGAACACTGAAGCTTTCTTT
CASSFIPRHPNTEAFF
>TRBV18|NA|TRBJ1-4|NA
TGTGCCAGCTCACCCCCCGAAGAGGAAAAACTGTTTTTT
CASSPPEEEKLFF
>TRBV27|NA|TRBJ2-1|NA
TGTGCCAGCACGCCCCGGGACAACGACTACAATGAGCAGTTCTTC
CASTPRDNDYNEQFF
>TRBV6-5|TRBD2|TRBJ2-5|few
TGTGCCAGCGTTGCGGGGGGCCCCCAAGAGACCCAGTACTTC
CASVAGGPQETQYF
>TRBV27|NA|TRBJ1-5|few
TGTGCCAGCAGTTTATCCGGACCCCGGAGGCCTAATCAGCCCCAGCATTTT
CASSLSGPRRPNQPQHF
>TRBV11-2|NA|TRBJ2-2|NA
TGTGCCAGCAGCTTGCCGGGGTCGGGCTGGCCCGGGGAGCTGTTTTTT
CASSLPGSGWPGELFF
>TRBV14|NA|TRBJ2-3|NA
TGTGCCAGCAGCCCCCAAAGCGCAGATACGCAGTATTTT
CASSPQSADTQYF
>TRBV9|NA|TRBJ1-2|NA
TGTGCCAGCAGCGTGGGCCCGTCTGCCTTCAACTATGGCTACACCTTC
CASSVGPSAFNYGYTF
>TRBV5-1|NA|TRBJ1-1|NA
TGCGCCAGTCAATCTGAGACAGCTTTGAACACTGAAGCTTTCTTT
CASQSETALNTEAFF
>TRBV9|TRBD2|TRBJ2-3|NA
TGTGCCAGCAGCGTAGTAGGCGGGAGGGCCTCTGATACGCAGTATTTT
CASSVVGGRASDTQYF
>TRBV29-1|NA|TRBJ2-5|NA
TGCAGCGTTGAAGAGAACGTGAGGGTCTGGGAGACCCAGTACTTC
CSVEENVRVWETQYF
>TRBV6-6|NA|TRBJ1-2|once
TGTGCCAGCAGATCATCAAGCGCCATAGCTAACTATGGCTACACCTTC
CASRSSSAIANYGYTF
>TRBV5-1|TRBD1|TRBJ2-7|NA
TGCGCCAGCAGATCCCAGGGGGCAGGGGGCTACGAGCAGTACTTC
CASRSQGAGGYEQYF
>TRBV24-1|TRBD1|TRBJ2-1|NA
TGTGCCACCAGTGACACCACCCGGACAGGGGATGAGCAGTTCTTC
CATSDTTRTGDEQFF
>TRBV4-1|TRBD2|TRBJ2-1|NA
TGCGCCAGCAGTCAGACTAGCGTGGTGGGGGCCTACAATGAGCAGTTCTTC
CASSQTSVVGAYNEQFF
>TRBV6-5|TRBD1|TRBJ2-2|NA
TGTGCCAGCAGCCCGGGACAGCCGAACACCGGGGAGCTGTTTTTT
CASSPGQPNTGELFF
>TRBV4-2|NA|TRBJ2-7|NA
TGTGCCAGCAGCCAAGCTGCGCGGGGCTACGAGCAGTACTTC
CASSQAARGYEQYF
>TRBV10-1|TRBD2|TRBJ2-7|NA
TGCGCCCTTGGTGAGGGACTAGAGGAGCAGTACTTC
CALGEGLEEQYF
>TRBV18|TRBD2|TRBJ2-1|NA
TGTGCCAGCTCACTCCTAGCGGGAGTCAACAATGAGCAGTTCTTC
CASSLLAGVNNEQFF
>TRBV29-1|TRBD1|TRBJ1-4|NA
TGCAGCGTTGAAGTGTCAGGGGGGTTAAAACTGTTTTTT
CSVEVSGGLKLFF
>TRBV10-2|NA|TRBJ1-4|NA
TGCGCCAGCAGAGGACAGACGACTAATGAAAAACTGTTTTTT
CASRGQTTNEKLFF
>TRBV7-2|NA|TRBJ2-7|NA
TGTGCCAGCAGCTCGTACCAGGATACCTACGAGCAGTACTTC
CASSSYQDTYEQYF
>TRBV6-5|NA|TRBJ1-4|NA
TGTGCCAGCAGTTACGAGACACCACCAACTAATGAAAAACTGTTTTTT
CASSYETPPTNEKLFF
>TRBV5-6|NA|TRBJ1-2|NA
TGTGCCAGCAGCTTGCGCCACACCAGGGGAACAGATGGCTACACCTTC
CASSLRHTRGTDGYTF
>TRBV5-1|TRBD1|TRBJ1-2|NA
TGCGCCAGCAGCCTGGGACAGGCGAACTATGGCTACACCTTC
CASSLGQANYGYTF
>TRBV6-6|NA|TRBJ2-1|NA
TGTGCCAGCAGCCAGCCCGGCGGCGGTGCTTACAATGAGCAGTTCTTC
CASSQPGGGAYNEQFF
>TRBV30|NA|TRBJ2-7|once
TGTGCCTGGAGTGTACCCGCGCGGGCCTACTACGAGCAGTACTTC
CAWSVPARAYYEQYF